The source of this T cell receptor (beta chain) is a study of control samples from healthy donors and cancer patients. Trimming cost V 6 bases and J 4 bases, with 12 bases left between them. CDR3 length equals 13 residues. The method was immunoSEQ multiplex PCR; TCRdb's version includes in-frame clones alone and lacks a portion of them. The sample yields about 94,000 clones, 90% seen once. This chain connects TRBV12-3 or TRBV12-4 to TRBJ1-1; the D is unclear. Sequencing input: blood. The clonotype was recovered from a young woman in good health. This chain's CDR3 is CASSFREGTEAFF. CDR3 DNA: TGTGCCAGCAGCTTTAGGGAGGGCACTGAAGCTTTCTTT.